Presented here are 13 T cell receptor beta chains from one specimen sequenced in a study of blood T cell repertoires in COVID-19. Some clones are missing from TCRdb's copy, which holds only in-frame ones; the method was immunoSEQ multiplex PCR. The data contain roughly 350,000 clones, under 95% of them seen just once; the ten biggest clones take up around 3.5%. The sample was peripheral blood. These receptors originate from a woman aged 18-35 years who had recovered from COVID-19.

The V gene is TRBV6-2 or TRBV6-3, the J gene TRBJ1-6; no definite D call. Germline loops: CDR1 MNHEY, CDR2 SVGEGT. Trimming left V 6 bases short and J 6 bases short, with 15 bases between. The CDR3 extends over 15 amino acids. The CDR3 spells CASSPPPAANSPLHF. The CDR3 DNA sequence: TGTGCCAGCAGCCCCCCCCCAGCGGCTAATTCACCCCTCCACTTT.

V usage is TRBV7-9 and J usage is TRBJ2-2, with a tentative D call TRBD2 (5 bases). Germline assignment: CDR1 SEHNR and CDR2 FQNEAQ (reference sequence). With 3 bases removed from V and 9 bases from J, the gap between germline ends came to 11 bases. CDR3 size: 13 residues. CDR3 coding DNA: TGTGCCAGCAGCTTGACGGGAAGAAGGGAGCTGTTTTTT. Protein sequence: CASSLTGRRELFF. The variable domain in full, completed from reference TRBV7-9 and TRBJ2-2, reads DTGVSQNPRHKITKRGQNVTFRCDPISEHNRLYWYRQTLGQGPEFLTYFQNEAQLEKSRLLSDRFSAERPKGSFSTLEIQRTEQGDSAMYLCASSLTGRRELFFGEGSRLTVL.

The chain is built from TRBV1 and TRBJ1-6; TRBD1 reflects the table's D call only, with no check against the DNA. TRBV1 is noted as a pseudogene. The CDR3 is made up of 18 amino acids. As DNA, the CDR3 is TGCACCAGCAGCCAAGATCGGGCAGGGGATCCCTATAATTCACCCCTCCACTTT. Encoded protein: CTSSQDRAGDPYNSPLHF.

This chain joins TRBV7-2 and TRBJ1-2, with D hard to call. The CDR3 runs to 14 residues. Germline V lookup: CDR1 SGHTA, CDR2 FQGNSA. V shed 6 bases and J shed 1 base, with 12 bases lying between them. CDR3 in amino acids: CASRPTRNNYGYTF. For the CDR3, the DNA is TGTGCCAGCAGGCCTACCAGGAATAACTATGGCTACACCTTC.

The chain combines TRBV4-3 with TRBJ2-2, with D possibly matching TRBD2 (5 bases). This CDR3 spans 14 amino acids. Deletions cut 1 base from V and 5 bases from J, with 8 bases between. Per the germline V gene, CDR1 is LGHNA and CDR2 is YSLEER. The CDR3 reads CASSQVGATGELFF. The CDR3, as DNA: TGCGCCAGCAGCCAAGTGGGAGCGACCGGGGAGCTGTTTTTT.

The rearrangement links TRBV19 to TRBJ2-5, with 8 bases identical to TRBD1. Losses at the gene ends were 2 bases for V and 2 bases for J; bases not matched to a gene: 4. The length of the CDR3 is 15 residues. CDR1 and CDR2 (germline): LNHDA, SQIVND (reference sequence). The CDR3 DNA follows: TGTGCCAGTAGTATAACCTGGGACAGGCAAGAGACCCAGTACTTC. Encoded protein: CASSITWDRQETQYF.

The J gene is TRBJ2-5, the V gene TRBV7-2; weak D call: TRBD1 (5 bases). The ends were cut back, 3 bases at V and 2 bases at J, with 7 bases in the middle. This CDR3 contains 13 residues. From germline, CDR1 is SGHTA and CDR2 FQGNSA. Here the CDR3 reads CASSFDRQETQYF. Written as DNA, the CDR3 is TGTGCCAGCAGCTTCGACAGACAAGAGACCCAGTACTTC.

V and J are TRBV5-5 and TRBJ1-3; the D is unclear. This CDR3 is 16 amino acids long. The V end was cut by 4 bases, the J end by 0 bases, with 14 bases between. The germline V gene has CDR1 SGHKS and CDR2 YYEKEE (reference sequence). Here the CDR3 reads CASSRVPAYSGNTIYF. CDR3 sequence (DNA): TGTGCCAGCAGCCGAGTTCCCGCGTACTCTGGAAACACCATATATTTT.

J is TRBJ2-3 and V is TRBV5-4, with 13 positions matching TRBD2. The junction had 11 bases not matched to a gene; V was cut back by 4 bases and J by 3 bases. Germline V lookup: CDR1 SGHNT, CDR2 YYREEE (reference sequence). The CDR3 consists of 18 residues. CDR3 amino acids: CASSQGLAGPLLTDTQYF. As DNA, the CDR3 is TGTGCCAGCAGCCAGGGACTAGCGGGACCTCTACTTACAGATACGCAGTATTTT.

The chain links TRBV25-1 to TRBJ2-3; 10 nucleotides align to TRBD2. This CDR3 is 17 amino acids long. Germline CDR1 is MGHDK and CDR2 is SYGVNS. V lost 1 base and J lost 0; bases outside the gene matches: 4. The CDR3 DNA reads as TGTGCCAGCAGTGAATCTCTGACTAGCGGGAGCACAGATACGCAGTATTTT. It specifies CASSESLTSGSTDTQYF.

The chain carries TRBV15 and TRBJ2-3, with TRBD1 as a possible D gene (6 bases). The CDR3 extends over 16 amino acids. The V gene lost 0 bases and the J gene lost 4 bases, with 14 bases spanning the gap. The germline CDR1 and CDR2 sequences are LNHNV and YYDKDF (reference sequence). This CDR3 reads CATSRDRGSGADTQYF. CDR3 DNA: TGTGCCACCAGCAGAGATAGGGGGTCAGGAGCAGATACGCAGTATTTT.

CDR3 DNA: TGTGCCAGCAGTTTAATAGCGTCCTCTGAGCAGTTCTTC. This sequence encodes CASSLIASSEQFF. This rearrangement joins TRBV12-3 or TRBV12-4 to TRBJ2-1; TRBD2 is a possible D gene (5 bases). The CDR3 has 13 residues. V was pared by 2 bases and J by 9 bases, with 11 bases between.

The DNA of the CDR3 is TGTGCCAGCAGGGGGACAGGAGAGCGCAATCAGCCCCAGCATTTT. Its translation: CASRGTGERNQPQHF. This sequence joins TRBV2 and TRBJ1-5, with TRBD1 identical over 8 bases. The germline CDR1 and CDR2 sequences are SNHLY and FYNNEI. The CDR3 is 15 residues long. The trim removed 6 bases at V and 2 bases at J, leaving 6 bases unmatched. Combining the CDR3 with reference TRBV2 and TRBJ1-5 gives the whole variable domain EPEVTQTPSHQVTQMGQEVILRCVPISNHLYFYWYRQILGQKVEFLVSFYNNEISEKSEIFDDQFSVERPDGSNFTLKIRSTKLEDSAMYFCASRGTGERNQPQHFGDGTRLSIL.